This TCR beta chain was sequenced during a study of blood T cell repertoires in COVID-19 (TCRdb year 2020). Broadly, across the study: Samples from collaborators originated in the United States, Italy and Spain and spanned both the acute and convalescent phases of COVID-19. The prospective study material was composed of cDNA or gDNA derived from T cells, B-cell-depleted T cells, or PBMCs. Deeply sampled blood TCRbeta repertoires from subjects exposed to, actively infected with, or recovered from COVID-19 were included in the dataset. The repertoires were released in a freely available public database intended as a resource for research on the immune response to SARS-CoV-2. Samples came from the ongoing ImmuneRACE study (first 160 participants) plus 1,254 subjects from 6 global collaborators. Sample metadata almost always included a de-identified subject ID, COVID-19 status, age in years and sex. HLA class I and class II types, where available, came from metadata supplied by the sample provider rather than from assay-based typing.

General findings and caveats noted by the study authors: The amount of clinical and demographic metadata varied by source and participant and was provided uncurated.

A note on this clone: It has no known antigen specificity. Qualities for individual bases were not recorded, and no much larger clone is one base off.

TCRbeta CDR3 regions were amplified from genomic DNA by means of the immunoSEQ Assay, a bias-controlled multiplex PCR. As for the original processing: Nucleated cell counts per sample were estimated from amplification of reference gene primers within the assay. To quantify the absolute abundance of each unique TCRbeta CDR3 rearrangement, sequence reads were collapsed and filtered. For each sample, productive Simpson clonality was calculated as the square root of Simpson's diversity index across productive rearrangements. This immuneACCESS table, as held by TCRdb, lists in-frame sequences with V and J called but not all clones. Of the missing ones, under half trace to an unresolved V gene in checked studies; the others have no known cause. V, J and clone size were drawn from that table, and D and trimming were deduced from the DNA. The sample table shows 20,000 to 25,000 clones, and 84% are seen once. About 2.9% of the sample lies in the top ten.

The junction shows trimming of 6 bases on V and 6 bases on J, plus 18 bases between the germline ends. The germline V gene sets CDR1 to KGHSH and CDR2 to LQKENI. Counted from cysteine to phenylalanine, this CDR3 has 14 amino acids. The CDR3 DNA has 42 bases and is translated from base 1. The collaborating institutions used their own protocols to collect whole blood in K2EDTA tubes. For TCRbeta analysis, collaborator samples were shipped as frozen whole blood, as isolated PBMCs, or as DNA extracted from either sample type. The sequence links TRBV18 to TRBJ2-7; the best D guess is TRBD1, with 5 bases matching. Material for sequencing was peripheral blood. The sequence came from a man aged 40-49 years with acute or convalescent COVID-19. The CDR3 reads as follows: CASSQDTRASEQYF. The bases are TGTGCCAGCTCTCAGGACACCCGGGCCTCCGAGCAGTACTTC. The variable domain in full, with residues beyond the CDR3 obtained from the reference TRBV18 and TRBJ2-7 genes, is NAGVMQNPRHLVRRRGQEARLRCSPMKGHSHVYWYRQLPEEGLKFMVYLQKENIIDESGMPKERFSAEFPKEGPSILRIQQVVRGDSAAYFCASSQDTRASEQYFGPGTRLTVT.